This T cell receptor (beta chain) was observed in a study of blood T cell repertoires in COVID-19. Assignment of participants to cohorts was predicated upon participant-reported clinical history. Generated by immunoSEQ multiplex PCR, the TCRdb table keeps only in-frame clones and is missing some. The sample includes roughly 210,000 clones, roughly 87% of them seen just once. The source material was PBMCs or T cells enriched from blood (not recorded which). The receptor was derived from a man aged 30-40 years in a cohort exposed to, infected with or recovered from COVID-19 (not recorded which).

CDR3: CASSLSGFKGYEQYF. As DNA, the CDR3 is TGTGCCAGCAGTTTGTCAGGGTTCAAAGGGTACGAGCAGTACTTC. V usage is TRBV28 and J usage is TRBJ2-7; D might be TRBD1 (5 bases). The CDR3 totals 15 residues. Trimming removed 3 bases at V and 4 bases at J, with 16 bases between. Germline V CDR1 and CDR2: MDHEN, SYDVKM.